This TCR beta chain was documented in a study of blood T cell repertoires in COVID-19. The CDR3 length is 14 residues. Trimming left V 4 bases short and J 2 bases short, with 12 bases between. Per the germline V gene, CDR1 is SGHDT and CDR2 is YYEEEE. Here immunoSEQ multiplex PCR was the method, and the copy in TCRdb shows in-frame clones only, minus some. Among some 320,000 clones listed, around 90% were seen once. The material sequenced was PBMCs or T cells enriched from blood (not recorded which). This TCR was sampled from a man aged 55 to 69 who had recovered from COVID-19. This rearrangement joins TRBV5-6 to TRBJ1-1; TRBD1 is a possible D gene (5 bases). CDR3 DNA sequence: TGTGCCAGCAGCCCGGGACTCCCCAACACTGAAGCTTTCTTT. It yields the protein CASSPGLPNTEAFF.